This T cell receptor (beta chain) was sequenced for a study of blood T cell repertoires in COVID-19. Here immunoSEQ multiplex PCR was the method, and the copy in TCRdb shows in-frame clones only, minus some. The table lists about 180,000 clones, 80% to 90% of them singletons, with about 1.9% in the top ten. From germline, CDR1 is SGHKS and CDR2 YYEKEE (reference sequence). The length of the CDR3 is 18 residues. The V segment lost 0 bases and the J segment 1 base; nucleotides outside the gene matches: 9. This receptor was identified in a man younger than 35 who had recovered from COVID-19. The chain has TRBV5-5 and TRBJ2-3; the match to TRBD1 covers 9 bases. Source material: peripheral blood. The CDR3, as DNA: TGTGCCAGCAGCTTGGGGCCACAGGGGGCGTTGGGCACAGATACGCAGTATTTT. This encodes CASSLGPQGALGTDTQYF.